This is a list of T cell receptor beta chains from one sample in a study of blood T cell repertoires in COVID-19. This table comes from immunoSEQ multiplex PCR, and its TCRdb copy is limited to in-frame clones, with some not included. In the table there are over 100,000 clones, approximately 89% of which are singletons. Sequencing was carried out using peripheral blood. All receptors come from a man aged 50 or older with acute or convalescent COVID-19. Each CDR3 is given with its conserved first and last residue. The order of the fields is J gene, clone size, D gene, V gene, CDR3 DNA, CDR3 protein. The D gene is left open where the match is weak. The size of a clone is reported for some rows only, either as once, few or many, or as a class for expanded clones.

TRBJ1-1	-	-	TRBV6-4	TGTGCCAGCAGCGTGGACGGAGGATACACTGAAGCTTTCTTT	CASSVDGGYTEAFF
TRBJ1-1	once	-	TRBV7-2	TGTGCCAGCAGCCCTCGGGGGGGGATCACTGAAGCTTTCTTT	CASSPRGGITEAFF
TRBJ1-1	-	-	TRBV6-6	TGTGCCAGCAGCTCCCCCCCCACAAAAGCTTTCTTT	CASSSPPTKAFF
TRBJ1-2	once	TRBD1	TRBV19	TGTGCCAGTAGTATAGATGGACAGGGTGGTTATGGCTACACCTTC	CASSIDGQGGYGYTF
TRBJ2-7	once	-	TRBV5-4	TGTGCCAGCAGCTTGGTGGGGGGCGGGGGCGACGAGCAGTACTTC	CASSLVGGGGDEQYF
TRBJ1-5	-	-	TRBV2	TGTGCCAGCAGTGAGAGGATCTCCGGGCAGCCCCAGCATTTT	CASSERISGQPQHF
TRBJ1-3	-	-	TRBV20-1	TGCAGTGCTAGTCGCAGGGGAGCTGGAAACACCATATATTTT	CSASRRGAGNTIYF
TRBJ2-7	-	TRBD2	TRBV11-2	TGTGCCAGCAGCTTACTTGGGACTAGACGTTCCCCCGAGCAGTACTTC	CASSLLGTRRSPEQYF
TRBJ1-1	-	-	TRBV11-2	TGTGCCAGCAGCTTAGAGGGGCCGCGCACTGAAGCTTTCTTT	CASSLEGPRTEAFF
TRBJ2-4	-	-	TRBV6-5	TGTGCCAGCAGTTACTCCCTAGCCAAAAACATTCAGTACTTC	CASSYSLAKNIQYF
TRBJ2-7	-	TRBD2	TRBV28	TGTGCCAGCAGTTTATCTCAAACCGGGACTAGCGGGAGGCGGTACTTC	CASSLSQTGTSGRRYF
TRBJ1-5	-	-	TRBV4-1	TGCGCCAGCAGCCAGCGGTGGCAGCTTCTCAATCAGCCCCAGCATTTT	CASSQRWQLLNQPQHF
TRBJ2-7	-	TRBD1	TRBV5-4	TGTGCCAGCAGCCCCGGACAGGGGGTTACCTACGAGCAGTACTTC	CASSPGQGVTYEQYF
TRBJ1-2	-	-	TRBV18	TGTGCCAGCTCACCAGCCGGTTTTAACTATGGCTACACCTTC	CASSPAGFNYGYTF
TRBJ1-5	-	-	TRBV7-6	TGTGCCAGCAGCTTAGTATGGGGCCGTGCGGGGAATCAGCCCCAGCATTTT	CASSLVWGRAGNQPQHF
TRBJ2-3	once	-	TRBV11-2	TGTGCCAGCAGCTTAGTCCTCGTGGGCCCCGGCACAGATACGCAGTATTTT	CASSLVLVGPGTDTQYF
TRBJ1-1	-	-	TRBV5-4	TGTGCCAGCAGCCTCTTAATGCAGACTGAAGCTTTCTTT	CASSLLMQTEAFF
TRBJ1-4	-	-	TRBV5-4	TGTGCCAGCAGCTCCGAGGGGGTAGGGATCGCGGATGAAAAACTGTTTTTT	CASSSEGVGIADEKLFF
TRBJ1-5	once	-	TRBV19	TGTGCCAGTAGTATGATCGGTGGAGCGAGCAATCAGCCCCAGCATTTT	CASSMIGGASNQPQHF
TRBJ1-5	-	-	TRBV18	TGTGCCAGCTCACCGTACACACGGGCAGGGCAGCCCCAGCATTTT	CASSPYTRAGQPQHF
TRBJ1-5	-	-	TRBV4-1	TGCGCCAGCAGCCAAGAGGGGCACCTGGGGCAGCCCCAGCATTTT	CASSQEGHLGQPQHF
TRBJ2-2	-	-	TRBV19	TGTGCCAGTAGTATAACGGGGAACGCGGACGGCGGGGAGCTGTTTTTT	CASSITGNADGGELFF
TRBJ2-7	few	TRBD1	TRBV6-6	TGTGCCAGCAGACCACCGGACAGGGGGCTATACGAGCAGTACTTC	CASRPPDRGLYEQYF